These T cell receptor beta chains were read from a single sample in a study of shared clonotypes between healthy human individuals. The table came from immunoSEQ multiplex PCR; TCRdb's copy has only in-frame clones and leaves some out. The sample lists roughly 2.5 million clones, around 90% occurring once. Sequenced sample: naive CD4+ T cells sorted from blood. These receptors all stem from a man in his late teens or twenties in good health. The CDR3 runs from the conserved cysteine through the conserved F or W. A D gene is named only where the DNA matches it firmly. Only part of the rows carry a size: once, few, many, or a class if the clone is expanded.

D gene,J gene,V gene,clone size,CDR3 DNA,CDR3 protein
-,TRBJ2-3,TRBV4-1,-,TGCGCCAGCAGCCAACAGTACACAGATACGCAGTATTTT,CASSQQYTDTQYF
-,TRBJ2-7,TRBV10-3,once,TGTGCCATCACCGACAGGAGCTCCTACGAGCAGTACTTC,CAITDRSSYEQYF
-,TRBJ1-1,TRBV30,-,TGTGCCTGGAGCCTGGGTTGGAACACTGAAGCTTTCTTT,CAWSLGWNTEAFF
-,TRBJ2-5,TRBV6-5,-,TGTGCCAGCAGTTACCCCCGAGGAGAGACCCAGTACTTC,CASSYPRGETQYF
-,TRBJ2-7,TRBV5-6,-,TGTGCCAGCAGCTTGAGTGGGTACGAGCAGTACTTC,CASSLSGYEQYF
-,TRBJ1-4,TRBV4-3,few,TGCGCCAGCAGCCAAGATGAGACCAGGGCTGAAAAACTGTTTTTT,CASSQDETRAEKLFF
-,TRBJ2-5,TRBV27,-,TGTGCGACCAGGGGTAGGGGAGGAGAGACCCAGTACTTC,CATRGRGGETQYF
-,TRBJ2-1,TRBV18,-,TGTGCCAGCTCCCCTCCGGTTACCTCCTACAATGAGCAGTTCTTC,CASSPPVTSYNEQFF
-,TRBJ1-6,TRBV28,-,TGTGCCAGCAGCCGGAGCTCCTATAATTCACCCCTCCACTTT,CASSRSSYNSPLHF
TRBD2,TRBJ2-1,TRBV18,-,TGTGCCAGCTCACCACCGCTAGCGGCGTACAATGAGCAGTTCTTC,CASSPPLAAYNEQFF
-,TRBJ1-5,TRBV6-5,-,TGTGCCAGCAGTACGTTAGGTGGCAATCAGCCCCAGCATTTT,CASSTLGGNQPQHF
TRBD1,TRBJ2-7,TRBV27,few,TGTGCCAGCAGTTCCGGACAGGCTTGGAGCGAGCAGTACTTC,CASSSGQAWSEQYF
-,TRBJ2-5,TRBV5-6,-,TGTGCCAGCAGCTCCTTGGAGACCCAGTACTTC,CASSSLETQYF
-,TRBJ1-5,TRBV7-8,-,TGTGCCAGCAGCCCACTGGGGTTGGAGCCCCAGCATTTT,CASSPLGLEPQHF
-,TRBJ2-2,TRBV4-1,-,TGCGCCAGCAGCCAAGTTGTGGATAGCGGAGGGAACACCGGGGAGCTGTTTTTT,CASSQVVDSGGNTGELFF
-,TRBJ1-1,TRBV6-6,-,TGTGCCAGCAGTTACGATGGGGGGACGGGTGAAGCTTTCTTT,CASSYDGGTGEAFF
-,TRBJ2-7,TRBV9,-,TGTGCCAGCAGCGGAGGAGCGGGCGGCCCCTACGAGCAGTACTTC,CASSGGAGGPYEQYF
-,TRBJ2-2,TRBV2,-,TGTGCCAGCAGTGAATTTGGCACCGGGGAGCTGTTTTTT,CASSEFGTGELFF
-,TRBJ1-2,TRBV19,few,TGTGCCAGTAGTATCTGGGATAGGGGCTACACCTTC,CASSIWDRGYTF
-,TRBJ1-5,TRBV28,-,TGTGCCAGCAGTGATCCGGGACCTTGGGGCAATCAGCCCCAGCATTTT,CASSDPGPWGNQPQHF
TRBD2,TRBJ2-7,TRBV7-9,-,TGTGCCAGCAGCCTCGCTAGCGGGAGGGCCGTTTCCTACGAGCAGTACTTC,CASSLASGRAVSYEQYF
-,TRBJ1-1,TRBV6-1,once,TGTGCCAGCATGGGGCAGGGGCGGAGAAACACTGAAGCTTTCTTT,CASMGQGRRNTEAFF
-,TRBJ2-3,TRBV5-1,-,TGCGCCAGCAGCTTGGAGCGGGTCAGGGATACGCAGTATTTT,CASSLERVRDTQYF
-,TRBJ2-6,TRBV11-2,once,TGTGCCCACGGCGGGACCACTGGGGCCAACGTCCTGACTTTC,CAHGGTTGANVLTF
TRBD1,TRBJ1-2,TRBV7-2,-,TGTGCCAGCAGCCCGGGACAGGGGAACTATGGCTACACCTTC,CASSPGQGNYGYTF
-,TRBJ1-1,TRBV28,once,TGTGCCAGCAGGCCCCGGGTCCTCGGTCAAGCGAACACTGAAGCTTTCTTT,CASRPRVLGQANTEAFF
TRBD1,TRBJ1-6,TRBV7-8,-,TGTGCCAGCAGCTTAGCGCTGGGACAGGGGAATTCACCCCTCCACTTT,CASSLALGQGNSPLHF
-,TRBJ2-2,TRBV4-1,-,TGCGCCAGCAGCCCCTCCCAGGGGCTGAACACCGGGGAGCTGTTTTTT,CASSPSQGLNTGELFF
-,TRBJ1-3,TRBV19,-,TGTGCCAGTAGTATAGAAGTTGGGCAGGTCTCTGGAAACACCATATATTTT,CASSIEVGQVSGNTIYF
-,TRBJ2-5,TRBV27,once,TGTGCCAGCAGTTATCTCGGGCAAGAGACCCAGTACTTC,CASSYLGQETQYF
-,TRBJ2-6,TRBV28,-,TGTGCCAGCAGTTTGGTTGGCCCCTCTGGGGCCAACGTCCTGACTTTC,CASSLVGPSGANVLTF
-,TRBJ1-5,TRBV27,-,TGTGCCAGCAGTCCAGGGCTCCCAGAGGCCCATCAGCCCCAGCATTTT,CASSPGLPEAHQPQHF
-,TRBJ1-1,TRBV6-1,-,TGTGCCAGCACTCCAACGGGAGGGGTGAACACTGAAGCTTTCTTT,CASTPTGGVNTEAFF
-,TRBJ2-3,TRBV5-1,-,TGCGCCAGCAGCTTGGCGGGGGAAAACCCCAACACAGATACGCAGTATTTT,CASSLAGENPNTDTQYF
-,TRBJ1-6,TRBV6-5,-,TGTGCCAGCAGTTACACCAGGGCGAGTTCACCCCTCCACTTT,CASSYTRASSPLHF
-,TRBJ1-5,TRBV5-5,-,TGTGCCAGCAGCTTCTTCATCGGGACGGGCAATCAGCCCCAGCATTTT,CASSFFIGTGNQPQHF
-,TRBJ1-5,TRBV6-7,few,TGTGCCAAATCGACAGAGGGCAATCAGCCCCAGCATTTT,CAKSTEGNQPQHF
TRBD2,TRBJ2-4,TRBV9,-,TGTGCCAGCAGCGTCGGGACTAGCCAAAACATTCAGTACTTC,CASSVGTSQNIQYF
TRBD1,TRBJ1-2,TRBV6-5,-,TGTGCCAGCAGTCCAAGGACAGGGAAGGGCTACACCTTC,CASSPRTGKGYTF
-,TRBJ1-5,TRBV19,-,TGTGCCAGTAAAGCGGGACTCCAGCCCCAGCATTTT,CASKAGLQPQHF